The next 31 T cell receptor beta chains were all read from a single sample in a study of cytomegalovirus exposure and HLA in healthy donors (dated by TCRdb to about 2017). The receptor library was made with the immunoSEQ multiplex PCR assay. For the multiplex PCR, a mixture combining 60 forward primers for TCR Vbeta segments and 13 reverse primers for TCR Jbeta segments was used. Not all clones reach the TCRdb copy of this immuneACCESS table, which keeps in-frame sequences only. Checked studies attribute under half of the gap to unresolved V genes and leave the rest unexplained. Present in this sample are about 190,000 clones, 9.5% to 15% of which were seen just once. The ten largest account for 7.5% to 10% of the sample. The sequencing input was PBMCs. These receptors came from a man between 50 and 59 years old in good health and CMV-seropositive.

The chain has TRBV28 and TRBJ2-7, with D maybe TRBD1 (5 bases). From germline, CDR1 is MDHEN and CDR2 SYDVKM. Trimming left V 7 bases short and J 6 bases short, with 16 bases between. This CDR3 has 13 residues. The DNA for the CDR3 is TGTGCCAGCACATCGGCAGGGTTGGCCGAGCAGTACGTC. Translated, it gives CASTSAGLAEQYV.

This clone has a handful of counts. The rearrangement links TRBV28 to TRBJ2-1; 7 nucleotides align to TRBD2. Germline CDR1 reads MDHEN; CDR2 reads SYDVKM. Unmatched junction bases numbered 4, after V lost 3 bases and J lost 2 bases. The length of the CDR3 is 15 residues. As DNA, the CDR3 is TGTGCCAGCAGTTTGGGGGGGGGACCCTACAATGAGCAGTTCTTC. Protein product: CASSLGGGPYNEQFF. The full variable domain, in which reference TRBV28 and TRBJ2-1 provide the parts outside the CDR3, is DVKVTQSSRYLVKRTGEKVFLECVQDMDHENMFWYRQDPGLGLRLIYFSYDVKMKEKGDIPEGYSVSREKKERFSLILESASTNQTSMYLCASSLGGGPYNEQFFGPGTRLTVL.

V and J are TRBV10-3 and TRBJ2-2, with 7 bases identical to TRBD1. The CDR3 loop spans 16 amino acids. The junction had 7 bases not matched to a gene; V was cut back by 4 bases and J by 2 bases. Germline V gene sequence: CDR1 ENHRY, CDR2 SYGVKD. The CDR3 sequence: CAISASGTENTGELFF. The CDR3 DNA reads as TGTGCCATCAGTGCCTCCGGGACAGAAAACACCGGGGAGCTGTTTTTT.

The chain combines TRBV7-9 with TRBJ2-1, with TRBD2 matching over 12 bases. V lost 4 bases to trimming and J lost 0 bases; unmatched junction nucleotides: 10. Germline CDR1 reads SEHNR; CDR2 reads FQNEAQ (reference sequence). The CDR3 covers 19 residues. The CDR3 spells CASSSGTSGLLSSYNEQFF. DNA for the CDR3: TGTGCCAGCAGCTCCGGGACTAGCGGGCTGTTGAGCTCCTACAATGAGCAGTTCTTC.

This clone was seen only a few times. The chain combines TRBV18 with TRBJ1-4; no clear D. The V end was cut by 3 bases, the J end by 2 bases, with 13 bases between. The CDR3 runs 16 residues. The V gene's germline CDR1 is KGHSH and CDR2 LQKENI. CDR3: CASSPLGVATNEKLFF. In DNA form, the CDR3 reads TGTGCCAGCTCACCCCTCGGGGTCGCGACTAATGAAAAACTGTTTTTT.

This clone has a handful of counts. The rearrangement uses TRBV6-5 and TRBJ1-4; D uncertain. Trimming removed 10 bases at V and 7 bases at J, with 22 bases between. Germline V CDR1 and CDR2: MNHEY, SVGAGI. This CDR3 has 15 amino acids. The CDR3 here is CATRGKGHGGEKLFF. CDR3 nucleotide sequence: TGTGCCACCCGCGGGAAGGGCCACGGAGGTGAAAAACTGTTTTTT.

Only a few counts were recorded for this clone. V gene TRBV18 combines with J gene TRBJ1-1; unclear D gene. Trimming left V 4 bases short and J 6 bases short, with 15 bases between. There are 14 residues in the CDR3. Germline V gene sequence: CDR1 KGHSH, CDR2 LQKENI. CDR3 sequence reads: CASSLRQGWSEAFF. CDR3 sequence (DNA): TGTGCCAGCTCACTCAGACAAGGCTGGTCTGAAGCTTTCTTT.

The table lists this clone with a few counts. The V gene is TRBV30, the J gene TRBJ1-2; 8 positions match TRBD1. There are 14 residues in the CDR3. The ends lost 0 bases at V and 2 bases at J; junction bases unmatched: 2. In germline, CDR1 is GTSNPN, CDR2 SVGIG (reference sequence). Here the CDR3 reads CAWSVQGANYGYTF. CDR3 nucleotides: TGTGCCTGGAGTGTTCAGGGGGCAAACTATGGCTACACCTTC.

This chain uses TRBV5-1 with TRBJ1-1, with a tentative D call TRBD1 (5 bases). In germline, CDR1 is SGHRS, CDR2 YFSETQ. Trimming took off 4 bases at V and 5 bases at J, with 15 bases between the two ends. This CDR3 is 14 amino acids long. The chain's CDR3 is CASSGGLLGTEAFF. The CDR3 DNA reads as TGCGCCAGCAGCGGGGGACTCCTAGGAACTGAAGCTTTCTTT.

This chain connects TRBV28 to TRBJ1-5; tentative D call: TRBD1 (6 bases). Per germline, CDR1 MDHEN and CDR2 SYDVKM. CDR3 length: 14 residues. Trimming removed 5 bases from V and 2 bases from J, with 10 bases in between. CDR3 in DNA: TGTGCCAGCAGTACAGGGATCGGCAATCAGCCCCAGCATTTT. It specifies CASSTGIGNQPQHF.

This CDR3 reads CASSLGRGGLNEQFF. CDR3 nucleotides: TGTGCCAGCAGCTTAGGCCGGGGGGGCCTCAATGAGCAGTTCTTC. The chain links TRBV7-2 to TRBJ2-1, with 8 bases lining up with TRBD2. V lost 1 base to trimming and J lost 6 bases; unmatched junction nucleotides: 5. CDR1 and CDR2 from the germline V gene are SGHTA and FQGNSA. The CDR3 loop spans 15 amino acids.

V is TRBV5-4 and J is TRBJ2-7; D might be TRBD1 (6 bases). With 2 bases removed from V and 6 bases from J, the gap between germline ends came to 9 bases. The germline V gene encodes CDR1 SGHNT and CDR2 YYREEE (reference sequence). This CDR3 spans 12 amino acids. CDR3 in amino acids: CASSFTGSEQYF. The CDR3 bases are TGTGCCAGCAGCTTTACAGGGTCCGAGCAGTACTTC. The full variable domain, completed using reference TRBV5-4 and TRBJ2-7, is ETGVTQSPTHLIKTRGQQVTLRCSSQSGHNTVSWYQQALGQGPQFIFQYYREEENGRGNFPPRFSGLQFPNYSSELNVNALELDDSALYLCASSFTGSEQYFGPGTRLTVT.

This chain links TRBV2 with TRBJ2-5; TRBD2 matches 15 bases. CDR3 length equals 16 residues. V was pared by 4 bases and J by 5 bases, with 5 bases of the junction left unmatched. Germline CDR1 reads SNHLY; CDR2 reads FYNNEI. DNA for the CDR3: TGTGCCAGCAGTGGGGGACTAGCGGGGGGCAGTGAGACCCAGTACTTC. The encoded protein is CASSGGLAGGSETQYF.

This clone was detected only a few times. V usage is TRBV7-3 and J usage is TRBJ2-7, with D uncertain. With 7 bases removed from V and 2 bases from J, the gap between germline ends came to 15 bases. This CDR3 has 14 residues. Germline CDR1 and CDR2: SGHTA and FQGTGA. CDR3 sequence (DNA): TGTGCCAGCAACAAGGTGAGGTTCGCCTACGAGCAGTACTTC. Protein product: CASNKVRFAYEQYF.

V usage is TRBV20-1 and J usage is TRBJ2-7, with 7 bases that match TRBD1. V lost 6 bases to trimming and J lost 5 bases; unmatched junction nucleotides: 4. The CDR3 has 11 residues. Germline loops: CDR1 DFQATT, CDR2 SNEGSKA (reference sequence). The CDR3 region has the DNA TGCAGTGCCGCACAGGGGAACGAGCAGTACGTC. Translating gives CSAAQGNEQYV.

About this clone: This CDR3 is also generated by other DNA sequences in the sample. The rearrangement links TRBV18 to TRBJ2-7, with a weak D call TRBD1 (5 bases). Trimming removed 2 bases at V and 6 bases at J, with 8 bases between. The CDR3 runs 12 residues. CDR1 is KGHSH and CDR2 is LQKENI in the germline V gene. The CDR3 DNA is TGTGCCAGCTCACCAGGGGCCCTCGAGCAGTACGTC. Protein sequence: CASSPGALEQYV.

This clone has a handful of counts. The rearrangement links TRBV19 to TRBJ2-6, with D unresolved. Germline values: CDR1 LNHDA, CDR2 SQIVND (reference sequence). CDR3 length equals 17 residues. Trimming took off 5 bases at V and 0 bases at J, with 14 bases between the two ends. The CDR3 DNA follows: TGTGCCAGTAGTCCGACCACTACGAGCTCTGGGGCCAACGTCCTGACTTTC. The encoded protein is CASSPTTTSSGANVLTF.

J is TRBJ1-1 and V is TRBV9; D not certain. The germline gives CDR1 SGDLS, CDR2 YYNGEE. The V end was cut by 4 bases, the J end by 0 bases, with 7 bases between. This CDR3 is 13 amino acids long. The CDR3 DNA is TGTGCCAGCAGCTCTAGTCTGAACACTGAAGCTTTCTTT. Amino acids: CASSSSLNTEAFF.

This clone came up a few times. The J gene is TRBJ2-1, the V gene TRBV7-8; D not certain. The ends were cut back, 1 base at V and 6 bases at J, with 10 bases in the middle. Germline-derived CDR1 and CDR2 are SGHVS and FQNEAQ. The CDR3 is 14 residues long. CDR3 coding DNA: TGTGCCAGCAGCTTAGAGACCTCGGGCAATGAGCAGTTCTTC. The encoded protein is CASSLETSGNEQFF.

This chain connects TRBV9 to TRBJ1-3; D remains ambiguous. CDR3 length: 16 residues. Germline assignment: CDR1 SGDLS and CDR2 YYNGEE. Deletions cut 4 bases from V and 4 bases from J, with 18 bases between. The CDR3 DNA reads as TGTGCCAGCAGCCCCCTGAGGGAAGATAAAGGAAACACCATATATTTT. It is translated as CASSPLREDKGNTIYF. Using reference TRBV9 and TRBJ1-3 for the parts outside the CDR3, the full variable domain is DSGVTQTPKHLITATGQRVTLRCSPRSGDLSVYWYQQSLDQGLQFLIQYYNGEERAKGNILERFSAQQFPDLHSELNLSSLELGDSALYFCASSPLREDKGNTIYFGEGSWLTVV.

V is TRBV7-2 and J is TRBJ2-5; D is perhaps TRBD2 (6 bases). Germline V CDR1 and CDR2: SGHTA, FQGNSA. The V end was cut by 4 bases, the J end by 3 bases, with 9 bases between. The CDR3 has 13 amino acids. The CDR3 loop is CASSSGGEETQYF. The CDR3 DNA follows: TGTGCCAGCAGCTCGGGCGGGGAAGAGACCCAGTACTTC.

This clone appeared a few times. Other DNA sequences in this sample translate to the same CDR3. This chain uses TRBV5-6 with TRBJ2-5; D possibly corresponds to TRBD2 (8 bases). The CDR3 consists of 14 residues. V lost 4 bases and J 5 bases, leaving 15 bases between the germline ends. Germline assignment: CDR1 SGHDT and CDR2 YYEEEE. The CDR3 region has the DNA TGTGCCAGCAGCCCGGGAGGGGGCCGGGAGACCCAGTACTTC. Translated: CASSPGGGRETQYF.

In its sample, this clone was seen a few times. This sample also contains other DNA sequences that code for the same CDR3. The CDR3 protein is CASSLEGQGTDTQYF. CDR3 nucleotides: TGTGCCAGCAGCTTAGAGGGACAGGGAACAGATACGCAGTATTTT. The chain links TRBV11-3 to TRBJ2-3, with TRBD1 identical over 9 bases. Germline V gene sequence: CDR1 SGHNT, CDR2 YENEEA. V shed 0 bases, J shed 3 bases, and the junction held 1 base outside the gene matches. The CDR3 totals 15 residues. Complete variable domain (other parts from reference TRBV11-3 and TRBJ2-3): EAGVVQSPRYKIIEKKQPVAFWCNPISGHNTLYWYLQNLGQGPELLIRYENEEAVDDSQLPKDRFSAERLKGVDSTLKIQPAELGDSAVYLCASSLEGQGTDTQYFGPGTRLTVL.

This clone has a handful of counts. The rearrangement links TRBV14 to TRBJ1-5; tentative D call: TRBD1 (5 bases). Germline values: CDR1 SGHDN, CDR2 FVKESK. Deletions cut 4 bases from V and 9 bases from J, with 10 bases between. The CDR3 runs 12 residues. The CDR3: CASSRQGGPQHF. CDR3 in DNA: TGTGCCAGCAGCCGCCAGGGTGGGCCCCAGCATTTT.

This clone was seen more than once but under ten times. The chain joins TRBV7-9 to TRBJ2-7; possibly TRBD1 for D (6 bases). This CDR3 is built from 13 residues. The germline V gene encodes CDR1 SEHNR and CDR2 FQNEAQ (reference sequence). V was pared by 3 bases and J by 1 base, with 7 bases between. The DNA of the CDR3 is TGTGCCAGCAGCTTCAGGGGATCCTACGAGCAGTACTTC. This encodes CASSFRGSYEQYF.

V gene TRBV19 combines with J gene TRBJ2-2; D remains unclear. CDR3 length equals 15 residues. Per germline, CDR1 LNHDA and CDR2 SQIVND (reference sequence). The germline V and J ends were trimmed by 6 bases and 1 base, with 12 bases remaining between them. The CDR3 is CASSSTDLNTGELFF. In nucleotides, the CDR3 is TGTGCCAGTAGCTCCACAGATTTGAACACCGGGGAGCTGTTTTTT.

V and J are TRBV7-9 and TRBJ2-1; D is undetermined. With 11 bases removed from V and 5 bases from J, the gap between germline ends came to 13 bases. Germline values: CDR1 SEHNR, CDR2 FQNEAQ (reference sequence). The CDR3 extends over 12 amino acids. CDR3 amino acids: CAAAVSHNEQFF. In DNA, the CDR3 is TGTGCCGCGGCAGTTTCTCACAATGAGCAGTTCTTC. Full variable domain (missing parts from reference TRBV7-9 and TRBJ2-1): DTGVSQNPRHKITKRGQNVTFRCDPISEHNRLYWYRQTLGQGPEFLTYFQNEAQLEKSRLLSDRFSAERPKGSFSTLEIQRTEQGDSAMYLCAAAVSHNEQFFGPGTRLTVL.

V is TRBV19 and J is TRBJ1-5; 9 nucleotides line up with TRBD1. CDR3 length: 17 residues. Per the germline V gene, CDR1 is LNHDA and CDR2 is SQIVND (reference sequence). Losses at the gene ends were 5 bases for V and 0 bases for J; bases not matched to a gene: 8. The CDR3 is CASSYDRGGYSNQPQHF. CDR3 DNA: TGTGCCAGTAGTTACGACAGGGGGGGATATAGCAATCAGCCCCAGCATTTT.

As concerns this clone: One end of the junction is discordant with germline, which a read error may explain. This chain uses TRBV7-7 with TRBJ2-3; 14 nucleotides line up with TRBD2. The CDR3 consists of 18 residues. CDR1 and CDR2 from the germline V gene are SSHAT and FNYEAQ (reference sequence). CDR3 region: CASSLGSGTSGGTDTQYF. The CDR3 DNA sequence: TGTGCTAGCAGCTTAGGATCCGGGACTAGCGGGGGAACAGATACGCAGTATTTT.

This clone was observed a few times. This chain connects TRBV30 to TRBJ2-3; TRBD1 might be the D (5 bases). V was trimmed by 1 base and J by 2 bases, leaving 13 bases between them. Germline CDR1 and CDR2: GTSNPN and SVGIG (reference sequence). This CDR3 spans 15 amino acids. The CDR3, as DNA: TGTGCCTGGAGTGAGGGGCACCCCTTCACAGATACGCAGTATTTT. Translating it yields CAWSEGHPFTDTQYF.

This clone has just a few counts. The CDR3 protein is CASSVGERRADTQYF. Written as DNA, the CDR3 is TGTGCCAGCAGCGTAGGAGAGCGGAGGGCAGATACGCAGTATTTT. The V call is TRBV9, the J call TRBJ2-3; tentative D call: TRBD2 (6 bases). Trimming removed 0 bases at V and 4 bases at J, with 12 bases between. The CDR3 covers 15 residues. Germline CDR1 reads SGDLS; CDR2 reads YYNGEE.